The T cell receptor beta chain under discussion was sequenced for a study of shared clonotypes between healthy human individuals. Germline V gene lookup returns CDR1 MNHEY and CDR2 SMNVEV (reference sequence). CDR3 size: 13 residues. Deletions cut 3 bases from V and 7 bases from J, with 13 bases between. The method was immunoSEQ multiplex PCR; TCRdb's version includes in-frame clones alone and lacks a portion of them. The profile shows around 620,000 clones, about 95% of them singletons. Positively selected for CCR7, the CD45RO-negative cells used as naive CD8 cells excluded terminally differentiated effector memory CD45RA+ cells.

V gene TRBV27 combines with J gene TRBJ2-7; tentatively, D is TRBD2 (5 bases). Sample: naive CD8+ T cells sorted from blood. The clonotype originates from a young woman in good health. The CDR3 region has the DNA TGTGCCAGCAGTTTCCCCGGAGGAATTGAGCAGTACTTC. Translating it yields CASSFPGGIEQYF.